Sequencing of this T cell receptor (beta chain) was carried out in a study of blood T cells in healthy people across ages. Through a sample-barcoded 5' primer and a J-beta primer mix, a second PCR was run for roughly 6 to 11 cycles. MiXCR, applied by TCRdb to the 5' RACE reads, yields one record per CDR3 protein. Counted here are about 800,000 distinct CDR3 sequences, around 25% occurring once; the ten biggest clones make up approximately 4%. This clonotype was picked up one time. The CDR3 is 12 amino acids. Per the germline V gene, CDR1 is DFQATT and CDR2 is SNEGSKA (reference sequence). Trimming pared 5 bases from V and 5 bases from J, leaving 9 bases between. The data were also submitted as part of a second study, on T cells of mothers and their children.

The chain links TRBV20-1 to TRBJ1-4; no definite D call. This TCR derives from a boy younger than 18 in good health. The sample taken for sequencing was blood. DNA for the CDR3: TGCAGTGCTTCAAGGGAGAATGAAAAACTGTTTTTT. Amino acid sequence: CSASRENEKLFF.